This TCR beta chain was captured in a study of identical twins. The germline gives CDR1 MGHRA, CDR2 YSYEKL. The CDR3 length is 14 residues. Deletions cut 4 bases from V and 6 bases from J, with 12 bases between. TCRdb re-called the 5' RACE reads through MiXCR, storing one row per CDR3 protein. The sample gives about 530,000 distinct CDR3 sequences, 13% to 15% of which show up once; roughly 0.42% is in the top ten. This clonotype came up a few times. Its matching antigen is unknown. Broader study findings: Within monozygotic twins, out-of-frame TCR alpha sharing was underestimated by the models. Shared out-of-frame alpha sequences (those common to twins) showed excess low generation probability. Conclusions were drawn cross-sectionally by statistical analysis, without following the same donors.

The same sample was also studied in work on yellow fever vaccine responses in identical twins. That work states: It has been reported that, in twins, the vaccine T cell response seemed partly convergent and partly personalized.

This clonotype originated in a woman between 18 and 29 years old in good health. The material sequenced was CD4+ T cells sorted from blood. The rearrangement uses TRBV4-1 and TRBJ1-4; perhaps TRBD1 as D (6 bases). The CDR3 DNA reads as TGCGCCAGCAGCCTAGGGGGAAGGGATGAAAAACTGTTTTTT. This translates into CASSLGGRDEKLFF.